Listed below are T cell receptor beta chains from one sample, sequenced in a study of early T cells in non-severe SARS-CoV-2 infection. MiXCR, run by TCRdb on the 5' RACE reads, gives a single entry per CDR3 protein. The table lists fewer than 55,000 distinct CDR3 sequences, roughly 4% of them singletons, with 3% in the top ten. What was sequenced was whole blood. These receptors originate from an adult who was a healthcare worker with PCR-confirmed SARS-CoV-2 infection or an uninfected control (not recorded which). CDR3s include the opening cysteine and the closing phenylalanine or tryptophan. D genes are given only for firm matches. The size entry is marked missing in some rows and otherwise reads once, few, many or a size class.

>TRBJ1-1|many|-|TRBV4-1
CASRPSAGGTEAFF
TGCGCCAGCAGACCCTCCGCCGGCGGCACTGAAGCTTTCTTT
>TRBJ1-3|many|TRBD1|TRBV12-3/TRBV12-4
CASSRHRTGTSGNTIYF
TGTGCCAGCAGCCGCCATCGGACAGGGACCTCTGGAAACACCATATATTTT
>TRBJ2-1|many|-|TRBV9
CASSVVYLYNEQFF
TGTGCCAGCAGCGTTGTCTACCTATACAATGAGCAGTTCTTC
>TRBJ1-1|few|-|TRBV25-1
CASSDSRGVEAFF
TGTGCCAGCAGTGACTCCAGGGGCGTTGAAGCTTTCTTT
>TRBJ1-2|many|-|TRBV6-1
CASSFTLEQITYGYTF
TGTGCCAGCAGTTTTACACTGGAACAGATCACCTATGGCTACACCTTC
>TRBJ2-3|few|TRBD2|TRBV2
CASSTFGTSAIRDTQYF
TGTGCCAGCAGCACCTTCGGGACTAGCGCCATTCGGGATACGCAGTATTTT
>TRBJ2-7|few|-|TRBV19
CASRNPGGGYEQYF
TGTGCCAGTAGAAACCCCGGAGGGGGGTACGAGCAGTACTTC
>TRBJ2-7|many|-|TRBV5-4
CANSFGGAGTYEQYF
TGTGCCAACAGCTTCGGAGGGGCCGGAACCTACGAGCAGTACTTC
>TRBJ1-2|many|TRBD1|TRBV6-1
CATTGTVSYGYTF
TGTGCCACCACCGGGACAGTCTCCTATGGCTACACCTTC
>TRBJ1-5|many|-|TRBV6-5
CASSYFRTRINQPQHF
TGTGCCAGCAGTTACTTTAGGACACGGATTAATCAGCCCCAGCATTTT
>TRBJ2-1|many|TRBD2|TRBV5-5
CASRSLAGAYNEQFF
TGTGCCAGCAGAAGTCTAGCGGGGGCCTACAATGAGCAGTTCTTC
>TRBJ1-1|many|-|TRBV6-1
CASSEWDSNTEAFF
TGTGCCAGCAGTGAATGGGACTCGAACACTGAAGCTTTCTTT
>TRBJ2-7|few|TRBD2|TRBV29-1
CSVPGTSGKISHEQYF
TGCAGCGTTCCAGGGACTAGCGGGAAAATTTCCCACGAGCAGTACTTC
>TRBJ1-5|many|-|TRBV7-9
CASSLAGQPQHF
TGTGCCAGCAGCTTAGCGGGCCAGCCCCAGCATTTT
>TRBJ2-5|many|-|TRBV20-1
CSARTFTQETQYF
TGCAGTGCTCGTACTTTCACCCAAGAGACCCAGTACTTC
>TRBJ1-4|many|-|TRBV12-3/TRBV12-4
CASTPGPPGRNEKLFF
TGTGCCAGCACCCCGGGCCCGCCGGGACGCAATGAAAAACTGTTTTTT
>TRBJ1-2|-|-|TRBV30
CAWSEGTTTLNYGYTF
TGTGCCTGGAGTGAAGGGACGACTACTCTGAACTATGGCTACACCTTC
>TRBJ2-7|many|-|TRBV11-2
CASSLSSYEQYF
TGTGCCAGCAGCCTGAGCTCCTACGAGCAGTACTTC
>TRBJ2-3|many|TRBD2|TRBV2
CASSEGPPSGGVADTQYF
TGTGCCAGCAGTGAGGGGCCCCCAAGCGGGGGGGTGGCAGATACGCAGTATTTT
>TRBJ2-3|-|TRBD2|TRBV5-4
CASSPGTSKSADTQYF
TGTGCCAGCAGCCCCGGGACTAGCAAAAGCGCAGATACGCAGTATTTT
>TRBJ2-7|-|TRBD2|TRBV7-9
CASSDPTGEGLEQYF
TGTGCCAGCAGCGACCCGACCGGGGAGGGTCTCGAGCAGTACTTC
>TRBJ2-5|few|-|TRBV20-1
CSASGTLKETQYF
TGCAGTGCTTCCGGGACTCTTAAAGAGACCCAGTACTTC
>TRBJ2-1|few|-|TRBV12-3/TRBV12-4
CASSQSGGGVYNEQFF
TGTGCCAGCAGCCAGAGCGGAGGTGGGGTATACAATGAGCAGTTCTTC
>TRBJ2-3|-|-|TRBV15
CATSRLKTDTQYF
TGTGCCACCAGCAGACTAAAGACAGATACGCAGTATTTT
>TRBJ1-5|many|-|TRBV2
CASTRKGDSNQPQHF
TGTGCCAGCACCCGAAAGGGGGATAGCAATCAGCCCCAGCATTTT
>TRBJ2-5|-|-|TRBV30
CAWSQGGHQETQYF
TGTGCCTGGAGCCAAGGCGGCCACCAAGAGACCCAGTACTTC
>TRBJ2-3|many|-|TRBV7-9
CATAPLSSTDTQYF
TGTGCCACGGCCCCGCTTTCTAGCACAGATACGCAGTATTTT
>TRBJ1-2|many|-|TRBV29-1
CSVRVATSRNYGYTF
TGCAGCGTGCGGGTGGCTACCTCTCGGAACTATGGCTACACCTTC
>TRBJ1-1|few|TRBD1|TRBV6-1
CASNSGTGGLAFF
TGTGCCAGCAATTCCGGGACAGGGGGCTTAGCTTTCTTT
>TRBJ2-7|-|TRBD1|TRBV5-5
CASSSGDSSYEQYF
TGTGCCAGCAGCTCCGGGGACAGCTCCTACGAGCAGTACTTC
>TRBJ2-1|many|-|TRBV6-1
CASSEAWPGSSYNEQFF
TGTGCCAGCAGTGAAGCGTGGCCGGGGAGCTCCTACAATGAGCAGTTCTTC
>TRBJ1-1|many|-|TRBV29-1
CSVESGAWNTEAFF
TGCAGCGTTGAAAGCGGGGCCTGGAACACTGAAGCTTTCTTT
>TRBJ2-3|many|TRBD1|TRBV20-1
CSATQGARADTQYF
TGCAGTGCTACACAGGGGGCGCGGGCAGATACGCAGTATTTT
>TRBJ2-1|many|TRBD2|TRBV5-5
CASSLGLAGGRGGFF
TGTGCCAGCAGCTTAGGACTAGCGGGCGGACGAGGGGGGTTCTTC
>TRBJ2-2|-|-|TRBV7-4
CASSPGDTGIYTGELFF
TGTGCCAGCAGCCCGGGCGATACAGGGATCTACACCGGGGAGCTGTTTTTT
>TRBJ1-1|-|-|TRBV20-1
CSVSAPPNTEAFF
TGCAGTGTGTCGGCACCCCCTAACACTGAAGCTTTCTTT
>TRBJ2-5|-|-|TRBV2
CASSSRDPQETQYF
TGTGCCAGCAGTTCCCGGGACCCTCAAGAGACCCAGTACTTC
>TRBJ2-3|-|TRBD1|TRBV5-4
CASSLRDRGGDTQYF
TGTGCCAGCAGCTTGAGGGACAGGGGTGGAGATACGCAGTATTTT
>TRBJ1-5|many|-|TRBV10-2
CASSVGSGGWESNQPQHF
TGCGCCAGCAGTGTCGGGAGTGGGGGCTGGGAAAGCAATCAGCCCCAGCATTTT
>TRBJ2-1|many|-|TRBV4-2
CASSPPGRTYNEQFF
TGTGCCAGCAGCCCCCCGGGACGGACCTACAATGAGCAGTTCTTC
>TRBJ1-1|many|-|TRBV5-1
CASRTQAGMNTEAFF
TGCGCCAGCAGGACCCAGGCAGGCATGAACACTGAAGCTTTCTTT
>TRBJ2-6|-|-|TRBV5-1
CTSSLDTRANVLTF
TGCACCAGCAGCCTAGACACCAGGGCCAACGTCCTGACTTTC
>TRBJ2-1|many|TRBD2|TRBV5-1
CASSFNFGLAGYNEQFF
TGCGCCAGCAGCTTTAATTTTGGGCTAGCGGGGTACAATGAGCAGTTCTTC
>TRBJ2-1|many|TRBD2|TRBV5-1
CASSWGLAGDSYNEQFF
TGCGCCAGCAGCTGGGGCCTAGCGGGAGACTCCTACAATGAGCAGTTCTTC
>TRBJ1-2|many|TRBD1|TRBV10-3
CASRDREGRGYTF
TGTGCCTCCCGGGACAGAGAGGGGAGAGGCTACACCTTC
>TRBJ1-2|-|-|TRBV9
CASSVRQGYGYTF
TGTGCCAGCAGCGTACGGCAAGGCTATGGCTACACCTTC
>TRBJ1-5|-|TRBD1|TRBV7-6
CASSLRDSSNQPQHF
TGTGCCAGCAGCTTACGGGACAGTAGCAATCAGCCCCAGCATTTT
>TRBJ2-7|-|-|TRBV9
CASSVASQDYEQYF
TGTGCCAGCAGCGTAGCTAGCCAGGACTACGAGCAGTACTTC
>TRBJ2-7|many|-|TRBV19
CASSIQGRSYEQYF
TGTGCCAGTAGTATCCAGGGGAGATCCTACGAGCAGTACTTC
>TRBJ2-1|many|TRBD2|TRBV19
CATSSGSGSGEQFF
TGTGCCACGAGCAGTGGTAGCGGGAGTGGTGAGCAGTTCTTC
>TRBJ1-1|many|-|TRBV28
CASSLLGPRNTEAFF
TGTGCCAGCAGTTTATTGGGGCCCAGGAACACTGAAGCTTTCTTT
>TRBJ2-2|many|TRBD2|TRBV7-6
CASSLATSGHTGELFF
TGTGCCAGCAGCTTAGCAACTAGCGGGCACACCGGGGAGCTGTTTTTT
>TRBJ2-7|many|-|TRBV5-1
CASSLEDGAYEQYF
TGCGCCAGCAGCTTGGAGGACGGAGCCTACGAGCAGTACTTC